This TCR beta chain is drawn from a study of STAT3 mutations in large granular lymphocyte leukemia. Comment on this clone: The antigen is unknown.

Study-wide results and limits: In T-cell large granular lymphocyte leukemia, about half of patients showed multiple immunodominant subclonotypes.

This CDR3 comprises 14 residues. V lost 6 bases to trimming and J lost 8 bases; unmatched junction nucleotides: 11. The germline CDR1 and CDR2 sequences are MDHEN and SYDVKM. The repertoire was sequenced with immunoSEQ multiplex PCR; TCRdb's copy has only in-frame clones and lacks some. The sample holds around 3,000 clones; approximately 88% are singletons and the top ten take over 45%. The V and J genes are TRBV28 and TRBJ1-2; 8 positions match TRBD1. The receptor comes from a man aged 40-50 years with T-cell large granular lymphocyte leukemia. Some clones in this sample may be carry-over from other donors' samples. The sample taken for sequencing was peripheral blood mononuclear cells. The DNA for the CDR3 is TGTGCCAGCAGAATCGGGACAGGACTTAGCGGCTACACCTTC. Protein sequence: CASRIGTGLSGYTF.